This is a list of T cell receptor beta chains from one sample in a study of cytomegalovirus exposure and HLA in healthy donors. The data were produced by immunoSEQ multiplex PCR, yet TCRdb's version contains in-frame clones alone and is incomplete. The table records about 130,000 clones, roughly 85% of them present only once. The sequencing input was PBMCs. These receptors originate from a boy under 18 in good health and CMV-seronegative. Each CDR3 is given with its conserved first and last residue. A D gene is named only where the DNA matches it firmly. Expanded clones get a size class; other rows say once, few or many, or leave the size out.

D	size	V	J	CDR3	DNA
TRBD1	NA	TRBV5-1	TRBJ1-3	CASSLGDRGLGNTIYF	TGCGCCAGCAGCTTGGGGGACAGGGGGCTTGGAAACACCATATATTTT
TRBD2	once	TRBV30	TRBJ2-1	CAWSGVSGSYNEQFF	TGTGCCTGGAGTGGGGTCAGCGGGAGTTACAATGAGCAGTTCTTC
NA	NA	TRBV6-5	TRBJ1-1	CASSYSGSEAFF	TGTGCCAGCAGTTACTCGGGCAGTGAAGCTTTCTTT
NA	few	TRBV5-1	TRBJ2-1	CASSLVGDSSYNEQFF	TGCGCCAGCAGCTTGGTAGGCGACAGCTCCTACAATGAGCAGTTCTTC
NA	NA	TRBV11-3	TRBJ2-7	CASSLAGGIGDEQYF	TGTGCCAGCAGCTTAGCCGGCGGGATAGGCGACGAGCAGTACTTC
TRBD1	NA	TRBV30	TRBJ1-2	CAWSPGQGLGYGYTF	TGTGCCTGGAGTCCGGGACAGGGATTAGGCTATGGCTACACCTTC
TRBD1	NA	TRBV19	TRBJ1-1	CASSSTGGYTEAFF	TGTGCCAGTAGTTCGACAGGGGGGTACACTGAAGCTTTCTTT
TRBD2	NA	TRBV5-4	TRBJ2-3	CASSLGEREVSDTQYF	TGTGCCAGCAGCTTGGGTGAGCGGGAGGTCTCAGATACGCAGTATTTT
TRBD2	once	TRBV4-3	TRBJ2-1	CASSHELAGVNEQFF	TGCGCCAGCAGCCATGAACTAGCGGGAGTCAATGAGCAGTTCTTC
NA	once	TRBV19	TRBJ1-5	CASSVRETRRDQPQHF	TGTGCCAGTAGTGTTCGGGAGACAAGGCGGGATCAGCCCCAGCATTTT
TRBD1	NA	TRBV19	TRBJ2-7	CASSKGQGSYEQYF	TGTGCCAGTAGTAAAGGACAGGGTTCCTACGAGCAGTACTTC
NA	NA	TRBV19	TRBJ1-1	CASSIVEGNTEAFF	TGTGCCAGTAGTATAGTCGAGGGGAACACTGAAGCTTTCTTT
NA	NA	TRBV5-5	TRBJ2-7	CASSFFQAGRYEQYF	TGTGCCAGCAGCTTCTTTCAAGCGGGTCGTTACGAGCAGTACTTC
NA	NA	TRBV6-1	TRBJ1-5	CASSENFRGRGQPQHF	TGTGCCAGCAGTGAAAATTTTCGCGGTCGCGGTCAGCCCCAGCATTTT
NA	NA	TRBV6-1	TRBJ2-7	CASSESRGTFEQYF	TGTGCCAGCAGTGAAAGTAGGGGTACGTTCGAGCAGTACTTC
TRBD1	NA	TRBV11-2	TRBJ2-7	CASSRWAAGTGGTYEQYF	TGTGCCAGCAGCCGGTGGGCCGCCGGGACAGGGGGTACCTACGAGCAGTACTTC
TRBD1	NA	TRBV29-1	TRBJ2-5	CSVIQLDGTGGEQYF	TGCAGCGTGATACAATTAGACGGGACAGGGGGTGAGCAGTACTTC
TRBD2	NA	TRBV10-3	TRBJ2-5	CATRLAGVEETQYF	TGTGCCACCCGACTAGCGGGAGTTGAGGAGACCCAGTACTTC
NA	few	TRBV29-1	TRBJ1-2	CSVVGTFYGYTF	TGCAGCGTTGTCGGGACTTTCTATGGCTACACCTTC
TRBD1	NA	TRBV11-2	TRBJ1-4	CASSLDRGQGEKLFF	TGTGCCAGCAGCTTAGACAGGGGGCAGGGGGAAAAACTGTTTTTT
NA	NA	TRBV6-1	TRBJ1-2	CASSERMGHYGYTF	TGTGCCAGCAGTGAAAGGATGGGCCACTATGGCTACACCTTC
NA	NA	TRBV10-2	TRBJ1-2	CASSEGSGNGYTF	TGCGCCAGCAGTGAGGGGTCAGGGAATGGCTACACCTTC
NA	NA	TRBV12-5	TRBJ1-1	CASGRDNTEAFF	TGTGCTAGTGGGCGGGACAACACTGAAGCTTTCTTT
NA	NA	TRBV30	TRBJ1-2	CAWTLRTANYGYTF	TGTGCCTGGACCCTAAGGACAGCTAACTATGGCTACACCTTC
NA	NA	TRBV2	TRBJ1-5	CASSEMDPSGGQHF	TGTGCCAGCAGTGAGATGGACCCGTCCGGGGGCCAGCATTTT
NA	once	TRBV30	TRBJ1-2	CAYFRQEVGVGYTF	TGTGCCTACTTTCGACAGGAGGTCGGGGTTGGCTACACCTTC
TRBD1	NA	TRBV7-2	TRBJ2-5	CASSRAGTEETQYF	TGTGCCAGCAGCCGAGCCGGGACAGAAGAGACCCAGTACTTC
NA	NA	TRBV13	TRBJ2-3	CASSFGHEQTDTQYF	TGTGCCAGCAGCTTTGGACACGAGCAGACAGATACGCAGTATTTT
TRBD1	few	TRBV7-6	TRBJ1-5	CASSSRNSTGGGNQPQHF	TGTGCCAGCAGCTCCCGGAATTCGACAGGGGGAGGTAATCAGCCCCAGCATTTT
TRBD1	NA	TRBV2	TRBJ2-5	CASSAGTVVETQYF	TGTGCCAGCAGTGCCGGGACAGTGGTGGAGACCCAGTACTTC
TRBD1	NA	TRBV5-1	TRBJ2-5	CASSSRDRDLQETQYF	TGCGCCAGCAGTAGCCGGGACAGGGATCTTCAAGAGACCCAGTACTTC
NA	NA	TRBV5-6	TRBJ2-1	CASSLYSTSYNEQFF	TGTGCCAGCAGCTTGTACTCCACCTCCTACAATGAGCAGTTCTTC
TRBD1	NA	TRBV6-5	TRBJ2-5	CASSYSGGLETQYF	TGTGCCAGCAGTTACTCAGGGGGCTTGGAGACCCAGTACTTC
NA	NA	TRBV5-4	TRBJ2-2	CASSGQGELFF	TGTGCCAGCAGCGGTCAGGGGGAGCTGTTTTTT
NA	NA	TRBV27	TRBJ2-2	CASRNWTGELFF	TGTGCCAGCAGAAACTGGACCGGGGAGCTGTTTTTT
NA	NA	TRBV20-1	TRBJ2-3	CSVSADTQYF	TGCAGTGTGAGCGCAGATACGCAGTATTTT
NA	NA	TRBV5-4	TRBJ2-1	CAAGNEQFF	TGTGCCGCGGGCAATGAGCAGTTCTTC
TRBD1	NA	TRBV30	TRBJ1-4	CAWSAGTGNNEKLFF	TGTGCCTGGAGTGCCGGGACAGGGAATAATGAAAAACTGTTTTTT
NA	NA	TRBV6-5	TRBJ1-2	CASQTGSYGYTF	TGTGCCAGCCAAACAGGGTCCTATGGCTACACCTTC
NA	NA	TRBV5-6	TRBJ1-1	CASSLDPVNTEAFF	TGTGCCAGCAGCTTGGATCCCGTGAACACTGAAGCTTTCTTT
TRBD2	NA	TRBV10-3	TRBJ2-3	CAAVAGTTGTDTQYF	TGTGCCGCAGTAGCGGGTACCACGGGCACAGATACGCAGTATTTT
TRBD2	NA	TRBV6-6	TRBJ2-4	CASSYAGTSGQYF	TGTGCCAGCAGTTACGCCGGGACTAGCGGGCAATACTTC
TRBD2	NA	TRBV18	TRBJ2-1	CASSSPSGGTYNEQFF	TGTGCCAGCTCATCCCCTAGCGGGGGAACCTACAATGAGCAGTTCTTC
NA	NA	TRBV7-2	TRBJ2-3	CASSLLSSSDTQYF	TGTGCCAGCAGCCTCCTCTCTAGCTCAGATACGCAGTATTTT
TRBD1	NA	TRBV10-3	TRBJ2-6	CAIGQGAPGANVLTF	TGTGCCATCGGACAGGGGGCGCCTGGGGCCAACGTCCTGACTTTC
TRBD1	NA	TRBV7-2	TRBJ2-7	CASSLRQGSSYEQYF	TGTGCCAGCAGCTTAAGACAGGGGTCCTCCTACGAGCAGTACTTC
TRBD1	NA	TRBV27	TRBJ1-1	CASSLGQGMNTEAFF	TGTGCCAGCAGTCTCGGACAGGGAATGAACACTGAAGCTTTCTTT
NA	NA	TRBV29-1	TRBJ2-7	CSVQQGLVSYEQYF	TGCAGCGTTCAACAGGGCCTGGTCTCCTACGAGCAGTACTTC